The 10 T cell receptor gamma chains listed next were all sequenced from one sample in a study of Vδ1+ human thymocytes. Study results and limitations: Thymic TRG and TRD repertoires appeared highly polyclonal, with Gaussian CDR3 length distributions.

Their antigens are not known. The template was reverse-transcribed extracted RNA. Multiplex PCR used pooled V-gene forward primers and a constant-region reverse primer to amplify CDR3s. TCRdb fed the multiplex PCR reads to CATT. Of about 36,000 gamma-chain clones listed, 20% to 25% are singletons. The sequenced sample was Vdelta1+ gamma-delta thymocytes from the thymus. This sample's subset: FACS-sorted CD3+ TCRalphabeta- TCRVdelta1+ TCRVdelta2- thymocytes. These TCRs come from a girl less than two years old who had congenital heart surgery.

The V gene is TRGV3, the J gene TRGJ1 or TRGJ2. J was trimmed by 6 bases and V by 3 bases; bases with no gene match: 8. The CDR3 runs 13 residues. The germline CDR1 and CDR2 sequences are VTNTFY and YDVSTARD (reference sequence). CDR3: CATWDWNRYKKLF. In DNA, the CDR3 is TGTGCCACCTGGGACTGGAATCGTTATAAGAAACTCTTT.

This clone was picked up a small number of times. The chain links TRGV3 to TRGJ1 or TRGJ2. The germline gives CDR1 VTNTFY, CDR2 YDVSTARD (reference sequence). The CDR3 spans 15 residues. The V gene end was trimmed by 2 bases and the J gene end by 0 bases; junction bases not matched to a gene: 7. CDR3 in DNA: TGTGCCACCTGGGACATAACCCTGAATTATTATAAGAAACTCTTT. It is translated as CATWDITLNYYKKLF.

This clone was counted only a few times. Other DNA sequences of this sample code for an identical CDR3. V usage is TRGV5 and J usage is TRGJ1 or TRGJ2. The V gene end was trimmed by 0 bases and the J gene end by 5 bases; junction bases not matched to a gene: 7. Germline V gene sequence: CDR1 VINAFY, CDR2 YDVSNSKD. The CDR3 has 14 amino acids. Written as DNA, the CDR3 is TGTGCCACCTGGGACAGGCCGGGGGATTATAAGAAACTCTTT. Its translation is CATWDRPGDYKKLF.

The V call is TRGV2, the J call TRGJ1 or TRGJ2. This CDR3 is 13 amino acids long. V trimming: 2 bases; J trimming: 5 bases; junction bases outside the gene matches: 6. Germline values: CDR1 EGSNGY, CDR2 YDSYNSKV. The CDR3 nucleotides are TGTGCCACCTGGGACGTAAGGCATTATAAGAAACTCTTT. The encoded protein is CATWDVRHYKKLF.

The gene calls are TRGV4 and TRGJ1 or TRGJ2. V dropped 6 bases and J dropped 3; count of bases not matched to a gene: 5. This CDR3 is 12 amino acids long. Germline CDR1 is EGSTGY and CDR2 is YDSYTSSV. CDR3: CATWFPYYKKLF. For the CDR3, the DNA is TGTGCCACCTGGTTCCCTTATTATAAGAAACTCTTT.

The chain is built from TRGV3 and TRGJ1 or TRGJ2. Germline V gene data show CDR1 as VTNTFY and CDR2 as YDVSTARD (reference sequence). J gave up 11 bases and V 0 bases, and 10 bases lay outside the gene matches. The CDR3 is made up of 13 amino acids. Here the CDR3 DNA reads TGTGCCACCTGGGACAGGCCCCCTCGGCAGAAACTCTTT. This sequence encodes CATWDRPPRQKLF.

The genes are TRGV9 and TRGJ1 or TRGJ2. Trimming cost V 9 bases and J 10 bases; bases outside gene matches: 9. The CDR3 is 10 residues long. Germline assignment: CDR1 GITISATS and CDR2 ISYDGTV (reference sequence). The CDR3: CALPVVKKLF. The CDR3 nucleotides read TGTGCCTTGCCTGTGGTGAAGAAACTCTTT.

Notes on this clone: One junction end disagrees with the germline gene, perhaps due to a read error. V usage is TRGV3 and J usage is TRGJ1 or TRGJ2. The CDR3 extends over 13 amino acids. From germline, CDR1 is VTNTFY and CDR2 YDVSTARD (reference sequence). The CDR3 nucleotides are TGTGCCACCCGGGACACGCGCCGTTATAAGAAACTCTTT. Translating it yields CATRDTRRYKKLF.

This clone was counted only a few times. The chain couples TRGV9 to TRGJ1 or TRGJ2. Per the germline V gene, CDR1 is GITISATS and CDR2 is ISYDGTV (reference sequence). CDR3 size: 12 residues. Germline trimming cut 0 bases from V and 9 bases from J; bases unmatched to any gene: 5. The DNA for the CDR3 is TGTGCCTTGTGGGAGGTGCAAAGTAAGAAACTCTTT. It is translated as CALWEVQSKKLF.

This rearrangement joins TRGV3 to TRGJP2. The ends lost 0 bases at V and 3 bases at J; junction bases unmatched: 16. The CDR3 contains 19 residues. Germline V gene sequence: CDR1 VTNTFY, CDR2 YDVSTARD (reference sequence). CDR3 DNA: TGTGCCACCTGGGACAGGCCTAGGGGAGGGAGGGGTAGTGATTGGATCAAGACGTTT. It translates to CATWDRPRGGRGSDWIKTF.